This is a list of T cell receptor beta chains from one sample in a study of T cell responses to AZD1222 COVID-19 vaccine. Measured with immunoSEQ multiplex PCR; TCRdb has only the in-frame clones, and not every one. The sample has about 100,000 clones; approximately 90% are singletons. This material consisted of peripheral blood, taken on day 0 of AZD1222 vaccination. The source is an adult in good health. Each CDR3 is given without its conserved first and last residue. The order of the fields is V gene, CDR3 protein.

TRBV6-4 | ASSPQTGAYGYT
TRBV5-1 | ASSLIGGGTDTQY
TRBV7-2 | ASRTTGGSYNEQF
TRBV5-8 | ASNLVRFEVEKLF
TRBV23-1 | ASSRKPQAGYGSYEQY
TRBV28 | ASSLGPTLGTEAF
TRBV4-2 | ASSQVASSGGAYNEQF
TRBV4-2 | ASSQVSGGSSYEQY
TRBV9 | ASSGPGQGSLHTEAF
TRBV18 | ASSLSGRSLSYGYT
TRBV3-1/TRBV3-2 | ASSVQGVGGYT
TRBV2 | ASRGPGGGWSANTGELF
TRBV29-1 | SVGGPESGNTIY
TRBV11-2 | ASSVSGANVLT
TRBV3-1/TRBV3-2 | ASSQDGLAGGRRDTQY
TRBV2 | ASTVRRNGEKLF
TRBV29-1 | SGSRGGNTEAF
TRBV20-1 | SASGGTYNEQF
TRBV2 | ASSGGPNYNSPLH
TRBV25-1 | ASSAGSSGNTIY
TRBV5-5 | ASSKAGSQETQY
TRBV3-1/TRBV3-2 | ASSQGGQAEKLF
TRBV11-2 | ASAGVRGSGELF
TRBV19 | ASSGGTGGRQPQH
TRBV6-1 | ASSEEQLNEKLF
TRBV19 | ASNPSPTGSGYGYT
TRBV4-1 | ASSLGTGTNTEAF
TRBV19 | ASSSGPGQPQH
TRBV19 | ASSIGGNTIY
TRBV5-5 | ASSSQLIAGGSTDTQY
TRBV18 | ASSSTGWTGELF
TRBV4-2 | ASSSERRADWALH
TRBV6-6 | ASITSSGGSEKLF
TRBV5-4 | ASSSAGTSGMAGELF
TRBV7-9 | ASSLSSSAGTSKQETQY
TRBV7-9 | ASSPSDSNTGELF
TRBV6-5 | ASSLGTGAGNEQY
TRBV19 | ASSATGAGDIQY
TRBV5-4 | ASSLVGRETGNTIY
TRBV5-4 | ASSTPGGRGSTGELF
TRBV11-3 | ASSLSLNTEAF
TRBV18 | ASSATGGEGSNYGYT
TRBV19 | ASSPSRGGTYGYT
TRBV15 | ATSKTPDSSLF
TRBV14 | ASSQDPRFSWNTEAF
TRBV5-4 | ASSPRSGRPHEAF
TRBV4-3 | ASSHGTGFSYEQY
TRBV5-1 | ASSLTPGLSTSTDTQY
TRBV20-1 | SASRQGVGGYT
TRBV7-3 | ASSLDRESEAF